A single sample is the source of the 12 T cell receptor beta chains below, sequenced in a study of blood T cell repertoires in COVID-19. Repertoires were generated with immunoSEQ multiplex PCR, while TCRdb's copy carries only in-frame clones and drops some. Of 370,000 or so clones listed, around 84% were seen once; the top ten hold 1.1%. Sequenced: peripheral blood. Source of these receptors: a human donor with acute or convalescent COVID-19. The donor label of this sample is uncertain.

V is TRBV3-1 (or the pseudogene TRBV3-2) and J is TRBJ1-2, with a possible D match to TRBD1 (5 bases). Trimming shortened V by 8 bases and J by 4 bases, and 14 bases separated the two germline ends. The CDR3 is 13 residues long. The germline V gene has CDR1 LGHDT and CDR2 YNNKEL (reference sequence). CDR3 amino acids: CASGSDRAYGYTF. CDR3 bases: TGTGCCAGCGGCTCCGACAGAGCCTATGGCTACACCTTC.

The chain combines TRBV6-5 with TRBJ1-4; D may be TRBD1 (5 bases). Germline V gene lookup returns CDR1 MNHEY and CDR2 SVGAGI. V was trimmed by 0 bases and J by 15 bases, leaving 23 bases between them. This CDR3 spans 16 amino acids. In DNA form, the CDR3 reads TGTGCCAGCAGTTACTCGATAATCGGCTCAAGGGGCCTTTTGTTTTTT. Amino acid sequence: CASSYSIIGSRGLLFF.

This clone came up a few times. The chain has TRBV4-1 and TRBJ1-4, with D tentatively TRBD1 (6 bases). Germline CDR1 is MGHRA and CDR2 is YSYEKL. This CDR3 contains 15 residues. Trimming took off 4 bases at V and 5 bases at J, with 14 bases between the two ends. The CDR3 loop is CASSLLNGQNEKLFF. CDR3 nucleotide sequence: TGCGCCAGCAGCCTTCTCAACGGACAGAATGAAAAACTGTTTTTT.

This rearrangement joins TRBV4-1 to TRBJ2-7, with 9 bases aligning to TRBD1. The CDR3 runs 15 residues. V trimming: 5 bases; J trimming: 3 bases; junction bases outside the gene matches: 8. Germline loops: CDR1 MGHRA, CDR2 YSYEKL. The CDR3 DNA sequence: TGCGCCAGCAGCATGCCGGGACAGGGTATCTACGAGCAGTACTTC. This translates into CASSMPGQGIYEQYF.

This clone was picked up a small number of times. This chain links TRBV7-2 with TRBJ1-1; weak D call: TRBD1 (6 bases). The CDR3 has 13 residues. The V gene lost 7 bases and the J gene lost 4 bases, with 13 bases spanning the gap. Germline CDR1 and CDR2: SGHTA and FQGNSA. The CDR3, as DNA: TGTGCCAGCAACCCAACAGGGCGCACTGAAGCTTTCTTT. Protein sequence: CASNPTGRTEAFF.

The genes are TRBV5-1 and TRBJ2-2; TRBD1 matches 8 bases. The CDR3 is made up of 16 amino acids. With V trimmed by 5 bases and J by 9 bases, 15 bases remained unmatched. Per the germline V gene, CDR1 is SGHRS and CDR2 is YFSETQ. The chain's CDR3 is CASSKEGQGAPRELFF. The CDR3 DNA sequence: TGCGCCAGCAGTAAGGAAGGACAGGGAGCCCCCCGGGAGCTGTTTTTT.

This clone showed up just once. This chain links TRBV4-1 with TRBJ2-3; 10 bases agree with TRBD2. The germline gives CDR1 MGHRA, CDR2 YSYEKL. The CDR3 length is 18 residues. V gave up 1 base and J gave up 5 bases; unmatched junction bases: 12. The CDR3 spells CASSQGVIAGGGGDTQYF. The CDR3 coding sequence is TGCGCCAGCAGCCAAGGAGTGATAGCGGGGGGCGGGGGAGATACGCAGTATTTT.

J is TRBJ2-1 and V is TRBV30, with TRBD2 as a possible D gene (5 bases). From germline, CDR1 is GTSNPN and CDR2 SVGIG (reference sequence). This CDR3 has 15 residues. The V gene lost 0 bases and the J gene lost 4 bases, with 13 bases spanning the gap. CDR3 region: CAWSVGSVRYNEQFF. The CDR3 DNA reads TGTGCCTGGAGTGTGGGTAGCGTTCGGTACAATGAGCAGTTCTTC.

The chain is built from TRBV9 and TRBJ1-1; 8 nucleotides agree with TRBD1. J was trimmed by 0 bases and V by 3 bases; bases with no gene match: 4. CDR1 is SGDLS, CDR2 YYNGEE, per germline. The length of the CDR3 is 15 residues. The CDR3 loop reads CASSAKQGVNTEAFF. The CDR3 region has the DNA TGTGCCAGCAGCGCTAAACAGGGGGTGAACACTGAAGCTTTCTTT.

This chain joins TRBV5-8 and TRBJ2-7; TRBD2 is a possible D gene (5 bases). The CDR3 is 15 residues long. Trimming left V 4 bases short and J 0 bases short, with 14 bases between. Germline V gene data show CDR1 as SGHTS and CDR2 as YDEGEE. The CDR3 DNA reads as TGTGCCAGCAGCCGTGAAGCGGCAAGCTCCTACGAGCAGTACTTC. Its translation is CASSREAASSYEQYF.

CDR3 loop: CASSFGKAGRYQPQHF. The CDR3 coding sequence is TGTGCCAGCAGTTTCGGCAAGGCAGGGCGGTATCAGCCCCAGCATTTT. The V gene is TRBV28, the J gene TRBJ1-5; possibly TRBD1 for D (5 bases). The CDR3 spans 16 residues. V was cut by 3 bases and J by 5 bases, with 17 bases left in between. Germline loops: CDR1 MDHEN, CDR2 SYDVKM.

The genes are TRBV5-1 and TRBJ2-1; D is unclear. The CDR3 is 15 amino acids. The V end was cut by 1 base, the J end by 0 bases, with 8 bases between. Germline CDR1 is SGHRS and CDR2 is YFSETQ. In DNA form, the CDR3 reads TGCGCCAGCAGCTTGAAACCGAGCTCCTACAATGAGCAGTTCTTC. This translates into CASSLKPSSYNEQFF.